This T cell receptor (beta chain) was sequenced during a study of shared clonotypes between healthy human individuals (dated by TCRdb to 2018 to 2021). The study in broad terms: Three men and two women, aged 18 to 49 years, made up the cohort. The study deeply sequenced blood TCR repertoires of five healthy adults to estimate repertoire size and the extent of clonotype sharing between individuals. Per donor, leukapheresis produced somewhere between about 0.9 and 9.5 billion PBMCs. For each donor, CD4 naive and CD4 memory were each run on three plates, CD8 naive on two plates, and CD8 memory on one plate. Libraries were prepared and TCR repertoires were sequenced by different laboratories using diverse techniques, in order to increase sequencing depth and limit assay-specific biases.

As regards this clone: Its recognized antigen is unknown. One base away there is no much larger clone; base qualities are not given.

Donors were healthy HIV-negative adults with no recently reported acute infections or vaccinations. Every donor was a Caucasian adult residing in Nashville, Tennessee, USA. CD4+ T cells were enriched by magnetic negative selection, after which naive cells were positively selected on CD45RA and the negative fraction was taken as the memory subset. Blood was obtained by leukapheresis, after which PBMCs were separated by Ficoll-Histopaque density gradient centrifugation and cryopreserved in liquid nitrogen vapor phase. Analytical flow cytometry was used to check the purity and quantity of each magnetically sorted T cell population. Genomic DNA was isolated from each sorted fraction and quantified by UV absorbance on a Nanodrop 2000c. TCR CDR3 regions were amplified from genomic DNA by multiplex PCR using the deep immunoSEQ assay. Extracted genomic DNA from each cell subset was spread evenly across all wells of several immunoSEQ 96-well plates, with each plate serving as a replicate. For sorted subsets, 150 to 200 ng genomic DNA, equal to about 30,000 T cell genomes, was loaded into each replicate PCR. The purified libraries were quantified using a Qubit 3.0 fluorometer, sized with a Bioanalyzer 2100, and then quantified again using the KAPA Library Quantification kit. Every immunoSEQ 96-well plate was sequenced on a separate single-read 150-cycle Illumina NextSeq 550 flow cell. As for how the authors treated the data: Because the immunoSEQ output included only junctional sequences and no quality scores, the filtering could not be the same as the filtering used for full-length reads. To assign V/J genes and CDR3, sequences were annotated against IMGT germline references using PyIR, a Python wrapper for IgBLAST v1.9. Reads were removed for weak V/J assignments (E-value above 1e-6), missing CDR3, stop codons, out-of-frame junctions, or ambiguous translated residues. V3J clonotypes were defined as sequences sharing an identical inferred V gene, J gene, and CDR3 amino acid sequence. Percentage overlap between repertoires was calculated by dividing the number of shared unique clonotypes by the size of the smaller repertoire. Repertoire richness was assessed with RTK rarefaction, the Chao1 estimator, and Recon v2.1 estimates of unobserved clonotypes. OLGA was used to compute generation probabilities for all TCRbeta clonotypes that the gDNA method yielded from a few donors. In its TCRdb copy, this immuneACCESS table keeps in-frame sequences only and misses some clones. Where compared with another copy, unresolved V genes explain less than half of these, and the others have no known cause. The DNA was the basis for D and trimming; V, J and clone size are from that table. Across this sample there are about 2.4 million clones, with 93% seen only once. The top ten constitute about 0.34% of the sample.

Reading the germline V gene gives CDR1 SGDLS and CDR2 YYNGEE. The CDR3 starts with the cysteine, ends with the phenylalanine, and has 13 residues. Of the read, only the CDR3 DNA is kept; its 39 bases are in frame from base 1. Relative to germline, V is 1 base shorter and J is 5 bases shorter, with 10 bases between their ends. Broad study findings and their caveats: Across four donors, around 5% of naive CD4, around 3.3% of naive CD8, about 2% of memory CD4, and approximately 0.4% of memory CD8 clonotypes were shared. Based on pairwise subsampling, the degree of clonotype sharing among donors was expected to be affected by sequencing depth. Naive subsets generally had larger estimated clonotype richness than memory subsets. The small number of donors limited the genetic and exposure-history diversity represented. Sampling was restricted to blood, and TCR repertoires in tissue are likely to differ from TCR repertoires in blood. Incomplete sequencing was indicated by rarefaction of sorted-subset datasets, despite the large sequencing depth. Clonotypes shared by all four sorted-subset donors showed higher generation probabilities than non-shared clonotypes.

The specimen was naive CD4+ T cells from PBMCs. In light of the paper, this sample's cell subset or site label describes: CD45RA+ positively selected. The source of this sequence is a man between 18 and 35 years old in good health. Some clones in this sample may be carry-over from other donors' samples. The chain is made from TRBV9 and TRBJ2-7; a confident D gene designation cannot be given. The CDR3 region reads CASSVSRSDEQYF. DNA sequence: TGTGCCAGCAGCGTATCACGTTCGGACGAGCAGTACTTC.